This entry lists 4 T cell receptor beta chains sequenced from one sample in a study of shared clonotypes between healthy human individuals. Sequencing used immunoSEQ multiplex PCR; TCRdb keeps in-frame clones, though not all of them. This repertoire shows roughly 500,000 clones, approximately 79% found once; its top ten account for 13%. Sequencing was carried out using PBMCs. All receptors come from a woman between 35 and 50 years old in good health. Some clones in this sample may be carry-over from other donors' samples.

V usage is TRBV10-3 and J usage is TRBJ2-7; perhaps TRBD1 as D (6 bases). In germline, CDR1 is ENHRY, CDR2 SYGVKD. The length of the CDR3 is 12 residues. The ends were cut back, 8 bases at V and 6 bases at J, with 14 bases in the middle. The CDR3 nucleotides read TGTGCCATCGGACGAGCAGGGGCCGAGCAGTACTTC. Amino acid sequence: CAIGRAGAEQYF.

The chain couples TRBV4-2 to TRBJ2-5; 9 bases map to TRBD2. The germline gives CDR1 LGHNA, CDR2 YNFKEQ. With V trimmed by 1 base and J by 1 base, 7 bases remained unmatched. The CDR3 runs 17 residues. Here the CDR3 DNA reads TGTGCCAGCAGCCAAGGAGGGCCGACTAGCGGCCAAGAGACCCAGTACTTC. It specifies CASSQGGPTSGQETQYF.

The J gene is TRBJ2-1, the V gene TRBV6-5, with 7 bases matching TRBD1. Germline V gene sequence: CDR1 MNHEY, CDR2 SVGAGI. There are 15 residues in the CDR3. The ends lost 6 bases at V and 5 bases at J; junction bases unmatched: 10. The CDR3 region has the DNA TGTGCCAGCAGACGCGCCTTGACAGGGAACAATGAGCAGTTCTTC. This sequence encodes CASRRALTGNNEQFF.

This chain links TRBV4-3 with TRBJ2-1; tentatively, D is TRBD1 or TRBD2 (5 bases each). The CDR3 covers 13 residues. The ends were cut back, 1 base at V and 8 bases at J, with 9 bases in the middle. Germline V gene lookup returns CDR1 LGHNA and CDR2 YSLEER. CDR3 bases: TGCGCCAGCAGCCAAGGACTGGGGGATGAGCAGTTCTTC. This sequence encodes CASSQGLGDEQFF.